Each of the 26 T cell receptor beta chains below was sequenced from the same sample in a study of neurological immune-mediated disorders. TCRdb re-analysed the 5' RACE reads in MiXCR, keeping a single row per CDR3 protein. The sample comprises 75,000 to 90,000 distinct CDR3 sequences, around a tenth of which are singletons, and roughly 1.8% rests with the top ten. Sequencing was done on a sample of PBMCs. The receptors come from a man aged 35 to 55 in good health.

This clonotype was seen more than once but under ten times. This chain uses TRBV7-3 with TRBJ2-3; D gene uncertain. Germline loops: CDR1 SGHTA, CDR2 FQGTGA. This CDR3 spans 16 amino acids. V shed 4 bases and J shed 4 bases, with 18 bases lying between them. The CDR3 loop reads CASSSSDDLNSDTQYF. CDR3 DNA sequence: TGTGCCAGCAGCTCTTCGGACGATCTTAACTCAGATACGCAGTATTTT.

At least ten counts were recorded for this clonotype. The rearrangement links TRBV20-1 to TRBJ1-1, with a tentative D call TRBD1 (5 bases). In germline, CDR1 is DFQATT, CDR2 SNEGSKA (reference sequence). V dropped 5 bases and J dropped 10 bases, with 20 bases sitting between them. CDR3 length: 13 residues. The CDR3 loop reads CSALYNTGTGAFF. The DNA for the CDR3 is TGCAGTGCTCTCTACAACACAGGAACCGGAGCTTTCTTT.

This clonotype was observed many times. The J gene is TRBJ2-1, the V gene TRBV6-2 or TRBV6-3; TRBD1 agrees at 10 bases. CDR1 and CDR2 (germline): MNHEY, SVGEGT. This CDR3 is built from 15 residues. The V and J ends lost 3 bases and 9 bases, in that order; junction bases with no gene match: 8. CDR3: CASSYSGQGYGEQFF. CDR3 bases: TGTGCCAGCAGTTATTCGGGACAGGGGTATGGTGAGCAGTTCTTC.

This clonotype has at least ten counts. The J gene is TRBJ1-6, the V gene TRBV2, with 10 bases that match TRBD1. Germline trimming cut 7 bases from V and 7 bases from J; bases unmatched to any gene: 4. Germline V gives CDR1 SNHLY, CDR2 FYNNEI. The CDR3 spans 14 residues. The CDR3 nucleotides read TGTGCCAGCAACCTGGACAGGGGGAATTCACCCCTCCACTTT. Translated: CASNLDRGNSPLHF.

The sample holds many counts of this clonotype. The chain joins TRBV29-1 to TRBJ2-7; perhaps TRBD1 as D (6 bases). Trimming cost V 0 bases and J 8 bases, with 14 bases left between them. CDR1 is SQVTM, CDR2 ANQGSEA, per germline. The length of the CDR3 is 13 residues. CDR3 coding DNA: TGCAGCGTTGAAGAATCGGCAGGGGAAAAGCAGTACTTC. Its protein product is CSVEESAGEKQYF.

This clonotype was picked up many times. This rearrangement joins TRBV6-6 to TRBJ1-1, with no clear D. This CDR3 comprises 11 residues. Trimming took off 2 bases at V and 7 bases at J, with 5 bases between the two ends. CDR1 and CDR2 (germline): MNHNY, SVGAGI (reference sequence). The CDR3 loop is CASSYTSEAFF. The CDR3 DNA reads as TGTGCCAGCAGTTACACAAGTGAAGCTTTCTTT.

About this clonotype: Sequence at one end of the junction differs from germline and may be a read error. The rearrangement joins TRBV11-2 to TRBJ2-7; D not certain. Looked up from germline, CDR1 is SGHAT and CDR2 is FQNNGV. The CDR3 has 12 amino acids. The CDR3 here is CTSSLGSYEQYF. CDR3 nucleotide sequence: TGTACCAGCAGCTTAGGTTCCTACGAGCAGTACTTC.

V and J are TRBV18 and TRBJ2-1; the D gene is possibly TRBD2 (6 bases). The CDR3 has 14 residues. Trimming left V 6 bases short and J 12 bases short, with 21 bases between. The germline V gene has CDR1 KGHSH and CDR2 LQKENI. The CDR3 nucleotides are TGTGCCAGCTCCCGGGACTCAGCCGCGTTCTTGCAGTTCTTC. This encodes CASSRDSAAFLQFF.

This clonotype was counted at least ten times. V is TRBV5-5 and J is TRBJ2-2, with TRBD1 as a possible D gene (6 bases). Trimming cost V 0 bases and J 0 bases, with 12 bases left between them. This CDR3 has 17 amino acids. Germline loops: CDR1 SGHKS, CDR2 YYEKEE (reference sequence). This CDR3 is CASSLAGVVANTGELFF. CDR3 coding DNA: TGTGCCAGCAGCTTGGCAGGGGTAGTTGCGAACACCGGGGAGCTGTTTTTT.

In this sample, this clonotype turned up many times. The V and J genes are TRBV5-1 and TRBJ1-1; the match to TRBD1 covers 7 bases. Germline-derived CDR1 and CDR2 are SGHRS and YFSETQ. The trim removed 4 bases at V and 4 bases at J, leaving 10 bases unmatched. The CDR3 runs to 15 residues. The CDR3 DNA is TGCGCCAGCAGCCCTGGCGTAGGGGGCTTCACTGAAGCTTTCTTT. Encoded protein: CASSPGVGGFTEAFF.

This clonotype was picked up many times. V gene TRBV28 combines with J gene TRBJ2-5; D call uncertain. Per the germline V gene, CDR1 is MDHEN and CDR2 is SYDVKM. The CDR3 extends over 16 amino acids. V lost 4 bases, J lost 0 bases, and 15 bases lay in between. The CDR3 DNA reads TGTGCCAGCAGTTCCTCACGACGGTTGTACCAAGAGACCCAGTACTTC. It encodes CASSSSRRLYQETQYF.

This clonotype came up many times. The chain uses TRBV9 and TRBJ2-3; the D gene could be TRBD1 or TRBD2 (7 bases each). V lost 2 bases to trimming and J lost 3 bases, with 16 bases between them. The CDR3 runs to 16 residues. In germline, CDR1 is SGDLS, CDR2 YYNGEE. The CDR3 reads CASSVPQGRGTDTQYF. The CDR3 DNA follows: TGTGCCAGCAGCGTTCCACAGGGGAGGGGAACAGATACGCAGTATTTT.

This clonotype was recorded many times. The chain links TRBV12-3 or TRBV12-4 to TRBJ1-4, with 7 bases identical to TRBD1. Trimming cost V 7 bases and J 8 bases; bases outside gene matches: 10. The CDR3 length is 14 residues. The DNA for the CDR3 is TGTGCCAGCACCGCAGGGGGTTGGGGCGAAAAACTGTTTTTT. This codes for CASTAGGWGEKLFF.

The V gene is TRBV7-2, the J gene TRBJ2-5; 10 nucleotides match TRBD2. Per the germline V gene, CDR1 is SGHTA and CDR2 is FQGNSA. V gave up 6 bases and J gave up 4 bases; unmatched junction bases: 8. There are 15 residues in the CDR3. DNA of the CDR3: TGTGCCAGCAGAGGACTAGCGGCCCTGGGAGAGACCCAGTACTTC. This encodes CASRGLAALGETQYF.

This clonotype is medium-sized by share. J is TRBJ1-1 and V is TRBV15; TRBD1 matches 9 bases. With V trimmed by 3 bases and J by 9 bases, 14 bases remained unmatched. This CDR3 spans 16 amino acids. Per germline, CDR1 LNHNV and CDR2 YYDKDF (reference sequence). The CDR3 DNA follows: TGTGCCACCAGCAGGGCGTCCGGGACAGGGAGGGAAAAAGCTTTCTTT. Translated: CATSRASGTGREKAFF. The entire variable domain, with the rest obtained from reference TRBV15 and TRBJ1-1, is as follows: DAMVIQNPRYQVTQFGKPVTLSCSQTLNHNVMYWYQQKSSQAPKLLFHYYDKDFNNEADTPDNFQSRRPNTSFCFLDIRSPGLGDTAMYLCATSRASGTGREKAFFGQGTRLTVV.

This clonotype was detected many times. The chain combines TRBV27 with TRBJ2-7, with 9 bases matching TRBD1. There are 13 residues in the CDR3. Germline V gene data show CDR1 as MNHEY and CDR2 as SMNVEV (reference sequence). The trim removed 5 bases at V and 5 bases at J, leaving 4 bases unmatched. The CDR3 region has the DNA TGTGCCAGCAGTCGGACAGGGGTCCACGAGCAGTACTTC. This translates into CASSRTGVHEQYF.

This clonotype was seen only a few times. This chain links TRBV7-9 with TRBJ2-7, with D possibly TRBD1 on 5 matching bases. The CDR3 totals 13 residues. CDR1 and CDR2 (germline): SEHNR, FQNEAQ (reference sequence). The V end was cut by 4 bases, the J end by 5 bases, with 12 bases between. The CDR3 reads CASSSRGANEQYF. The DNA of the CDR3 is TGTGCCAGCAGCTCTAGGGGCGCTAACGAGCAGTACTTC.

This clonotype has a handful of counts. The DNA for the CDR3 is TGCGCCAGCAGCTTGGGAGGACTAGCGGGGGTAGGTGAGCAGTTCTTC. Residues: CASSLGGLAGVGEQFF. The rearrangement links TRBV5-1 to TRBJ2-1; 13 nucleotides line up with TRBD2. Germline lookup yields CDR1 SGHRS and CDR2 YFSETQ. Trimming removed 0 bases from V and 9 bases from J; junction bases left unmatched: 6. This CDR3 has 16 amino acids. The whole variable domain, filled in from reference TRBV5-1 and TRBJ2-1, reads KAGVTQTPRYLIKTRGQQVTLSCSPISGHRSVSWYQQTPGQGLQFLFEYFSETQRNKGNFPGRFSGRQFSNSRSEMNVSTLELGDSALYLCASSLGGLAGVGEQFFGPGTRLTVL.

This clonotype came up many times. This chain joins TRBV5-5 and TRBJ2-7; a possible D gene is TRBD1 (6 bases). V lost 1 base to trimming and J lost 3 bases, with 14 bases between them. The CDR3 covers 15 residues. From germline, CDR1 is SGHKS and CDR2 YYEKEE (reference sequence). The CDR3 coding sequence is TGTGCCAGCAGCTTGAGCGCAGGGGCTGGCTACGAGCAGTACTTC. Protein: CASSLSAGAGYEQYF.

V and J are TRBV7-3 and TRBJ1-3, with TRBD1 as a possible D gene (5 bases). The V end was cut by 2 bases, the J end by 0 bases, with 11 bases between. This CDR3 comprises 16 residues. Germline lookup yields CDR1 SGHTA and CDR2 FQGTGA. The CDR3 DNA sequence: TGTGCCAGCAGCTTACAGGGCCCGAACTCTGGAAACACCATATATTTT. This gives the protein CASSLQGPNSGNTIYF.

On this clonotype itself: At one of its ends the junction is not consistent with the germline gene, which may arise from a read error. The chain joins TRBV24-1 to TRBJ2-1; 11 bases line up with TRBD2. The germline V gene has CDR1 KGHDR and CDR2 SFDVKD. The CDR3 runs 17 residues. CDR3 nucleotide sequence: TGTGCCACCAGTGACCCTGTAGCGGGAGGGAGGTACAATAAGCAGTTCTTC. Protein sequence: CATSDPVAGGRYNKQFF.

This clonotype was counted at least ten times. The chain links TRBV12-3 or TRBV12-4 to TRBJ2-3; possibly TRBD2 for D (6 bases). Trimming cost V 3 bases and J 4 bases, with 17 bases left between them. The length of the CDR3 is 16 residues. In nucleotides, the CDR3 is TGTGCCAGCAGTTTTGTGGCGGGGATCCTCCCAGATACGCAGTATTTT. Amino acids: CASSFVAGILPDTQYF.

In its sample, this clonotype was seen a few times. The J gene is TRBJ2-1, the V gene TRBV20-1, with 7 nucleotides matching TRBD2. This CDR3 is built from 15 residues. The germline V gene has CDR1 DFQATT and CDR2 SNEGSKA (reference sequence). J was trimmed by 5 bases and V by 0 bases; bases with no gene match: 7. CDR3 bases: TGCAGTGCTAGAGATCTCGAGACTAGCAACAATGAGCAGTTCTTC. The encoded protein is CSARDLETSNNEQFF.

The J gene is TRBJ2-5, the V gene TRBV5-1; either TRBD1 or TRBD2 may fit D (5 bases each). Trimming removed 3 bases from V and 2 bases from J, with 14 bases in between. The CDR3 has 15 residues. CDR1 SGHRS and CDR2 YFSETQ come from the germline V gene. The CDR3 here is CASSSPGTAQETQYF. The CDR3 coding sequence is TGCGCCAGCAGCTCCCCCGGGACCGCACAAGAGACCCAGTACTTC.

In its sample, this clonotype was seen many times. The CDR3 loop reads CSATGTGGWEEQYF. The CDR3 DNA reads TGCAGTGCTACAGGGACAGGCGGCTGGGAAGAGCAGTACTTC. This sequence joins TRBV20-1 and TRBJ2-7; 8 bases map to TRBD1. The CDR3 extends over 14 amino acids. V lost 4 bases to trimming and J lost 7 bases; unmatched junction nucleotides: 12. Germline assignment: CDR1 DFQATT and CDR2 SNEGSKA (reference sequence).

The sample holds many counts of this clonotype. The V gene is TRBV28, the J gene TRBJ2-3, with D unresolved. Germline values: CDR1 MDHEN, CDR2 SYDVKM. The CDR3 covers 17 residues. Trimming left V 3 bases short and J 0 bases short, with 16 bases between. In DNA form, the CDR3 reads TGTGCCAGCAGTTTCCTTTTAACGGTCCCTAGCACAGATACGCAGTATTTT. As protein: CASSFLLTVPSTDTQYF. The full variable domain, rest sourced from reference TRBV28 and TRBJ2-3, is DVKVTQSSRYLVKRTGEKVFLECVQDMDHENMFWYRQDPGLGLRLIYFSYDVKMKEKGDIPEGYSVSREKKERFSLILESASTNQTSMYLCASSFLLTVPSTDTQYFGPGTRLTVL.